One sample yielded the 30 T cell receptor beta chains listed below, sequenced in a study of cytomegalovirus exposure and HLA in healthy donors. Libraries were prepared by immunoSEQ multiplex PCR; TCRdb keeps only in-frame clonotypes and omits some of them. The data show 100,000 to 150,000 clones, 89% seen once. Sequences were obtained from PBMCs. All receptors derive from a woman under 30 in good health and CMV-seronegative.

The chain is built from TRBV19 and TRBJ2-2, with TRBD1 as a possible D gene (5 bases). This CDR3 spans 15 amino acids. Germline V CDR1 and CDR2: LNHDA, SQIVND (reference sequence). The V gene lost 2 bases and the J gene lost 6 bases, with 13 bases spanning the gap. This chain's CDR3 is CASSIFELGPGELFF. The CDR3 nucleotides are TGTGCCAGTAGTATATTTGAGTTGGGGCCCGGGGAGCTGTTTTTT.

The chain links TRBV10-3 to TRBJ1-2; D not resolved. The ends were cut back, 3 bases at V and 1 base at J, with 6 bases in the middle. Per germline, CDR1 ENHRY and CDR2 SYGVKD. The CDR3 totals 13 residues. The CDR3 bases are TGTGCCATCAGTGACGGGATTAACTATGGCTACACCTTC. Translation gives CAISDGINYGYTF.

The chain carries TRBV14 and TRBJ2-7; the D is unclear. The CDR3 has 13 amino acids. The germline CDR1 and CDR2 sequences are SGHDN and FVKESK. V shed 3 bases and J shed 10 bases, with 16 bases lying between them. The CDR3 DNA reads as TGTGCCAGCAGCCAGAGTCGACGGGTTTATCAGTACTTC. Protein sequence: CASSQSRRVYQYF.

This clone was observed a single time. The CDR3: CASSARDSHSPLHF. The CDR3 region has the DNA TGTGCCAGCAGCGCCCGGGACAGCCATTCACCCCTCCACTTT. The chain is built from TRBV9 and TRBJ1-6, with 7 bases matching TRBD1. After removal of 3 bases from V and 8 bases from J, the junction contained 5 bases not matched to a gene. Germline CDR1 SGDLS, CDR2 YYNGEE. CDR3 size: 14 residues.

The gene calls are TRBV18 and TRBJ2-3; 7 bases map to TRBD1. This CDR3 is built from 17 residues. Germline V CDR1 and CDR2: KGHSH, LQKENI. Trimming removed 4 bases from V and 2 bases from J; junction bases left unmatched: 12. CDR3 sequence: CASSRLSRGQATDTQYF. In nucleotides, the CDR3 is TGTGCCAGCTCACGTTTGTCCCGCGGACAGGCCACAGATACGCAGTATTTT.

This clone came up a few times. V and J are TRBV5-4 and TRBJ1-5, with D unclear. The CDR3 contains 15 residues. CDR1 and CDR2 from the germline V gene are SGHNT and YYREEE (reference sequence). The V and J ends lost 0 bases and 6 bases respectively, with 13 bases between them. The CDR3 here is CASSLDGVLGQPQHF. CDR3 nucleotide sequence: TGTGCCAGCAGCTTGGACGGGGTTTTGGGTCAGCCCCAGCATTTT.

The CDR3: CASSSSGGTNTGELFF. The CDR3 DNA is TGTGCCAGTAGTTCTAGCGGGGGGACCAACACCGGGGAGCTGTTTTTT. The chain uses TRBV19 and TRBJ2-2, with TRBD2 matching over 11 bases. Per the germline V gene, CDR1 is LNHDA and CDR2 is SQIVND (reference sequence). The CDR3 totals 16 residues. The V and J ends lost 5 bases and 2 bases, in that order; junction bases with no gene match: 4.

The chain couples TRBV5-1 to TRBJ2-1; no firm D call. The germline V gene has CDR1 SGHRS and CDR2 YFSETQ. V lost 0 bases and J lost 0, with 7 bases in between. The CDR3 has 15 amino acids. In DNA, the CDR3 is TGCGCCAGCAGCTTGGGGTATAGCTCCTACAATGAGCAGTTCTTC. It specifies CASSLGYSSYNEQFF.

The J gene is TRBJ2-7, the V gene TRBV7-6; 10 nucleotides align to TRBD1. Germline CDR1 is SGHVS and CDR2 is FNYEAQ. The CDR3 contains 13 residues. J gave up 6 bases and V 3 bases, and 2 bases lay outside the gene matches. In DNA, the CDR3 is TGTGCCAGCAGCTTTGGGACAGGGGCCGAGCAGTACTTC. Its protein is CASSFGTGAEQYF.

The rearrangement joins TRBV6-1 to TRBJ2-4; possible D gene TRBD1, 5 bases. Germline assignment: CDR1 MNHNS and CDR2 SASEGT. Trimming took off 9 bases at V and 0 bases at J, with 15 bases between the two ends. The CDR3 is 15 residues long. This CDR3 reads CASRGSLIAKNIQYF. DNA of the CDR3: TGTGCCAGTAGGGGCTCCCTAATAGCCAAAAACATTCAGTACTTC.

The chain carries TRBV9 and TRBJ1-1; D not resolved. CDR1 and CDR2 (germline): SGDLS, YYNGEE. V was cut by 2 bases and J by 1 base, with 9 bases left in between. The length of the CDR3 is 14 residues. The DNA of the CDR3 is TGTGCCAGCAGCGTGTCCGAGTGGAACACTGAAGCTTTCTTT. Amino acid sequence: CASSVSEWNTEAFF.

The chain employs TRBV6-5 and TRBJ2-7; D possibly corresponds to TRBD1 (6 bases). V gave up 5 bases and J gave up 2 bases, with 10 bases separating them. Germline V lookup: CDR1 MNHEY, CDR2 SVGAGI. This CDR3 is built from 13 residues. The CDR3 bases are TGTGCCAGCAGTCTGGACAGAACCTACGAGCAGTACTTC. It is translated as CASSLDRTYEQYF.

V is TRBV19 and J is TRBJ1-2; 8 bases are a match to TRBD1. CDR1 and CDR2 (germline): LNHDA, SQIVND (reference sequence). CDR3 length equals 16 residues. The V segment lost 7 bases and the J segment 3 bases; nucleotides outside the gene matches: 13. The CDR3: CASTLAGQGGDYGYTF. The CDR3 DNA follows: TGTGCCAGTACCCTAGCCGGACAGGGAGGGGACTATGGCTACACCTTC.

The CDR3 region is CASSDRRGYTDTQYF. In DNA form, the CDR3 reads TGTGCCAGCAGTGATAGGCGGGGGTACACAGATACGCAGTATTTT. This chain uses TRBV13 with TRBJ2-3; 7 bases map to TRBD2. Germline-derived CDR1 and CDR2 are PRHDT and FYEKMQ (reference sequence). The ends lost 6 bases at V and 2 bases at J; junction bases unmatched: 8. This CDR3 region has 15 residues.

Only one count was recorded for this clone. The chain combines TRBV11-2 with TRBJ1-2; the D gene is possibly TRBD1 (5 bases). CDR1 is SGHAT and CDR2 is FQNNGV in the germline V gene. Trimming took 5 bases from V and 4 from J, leaving 11 bases between them. There are 13 residues in the CDR3. The CDR3 spells CASSLQGSYGYTF. CDR3 nucleotides: TGTGCCAGCAGCCTCCAGGGCTCCTATGGCTACACCTTC.

V is TRBV21-1 and J is TRBJ1-3; TRBD1, the table's D call, was not compared with the DNA. TRBV21-1 is a recognized pseudogene. This CDR3 has 14 residues. In nucleotides, the CDR3 is TGTGCCAGTCAAGGACAAACCGGTGGAAACACCATATATTTT. This translates into CASQGQTGGNTIYF.

The rearrangement joins TRBV27 to TRBJ2-1, with 9 bases fitting TRBD1. V shed 8 bases, J shed 4 bases, and the junction held 6 bases outside the gene matches. The CDR3 has 14 amino acids. Germline assignment: CDR1 MNHEY and CDR2 SMNVEV (reference sequence). Here the CDR3 DNA reads TGTGCCAGCGTTGGGACAGGGCTGTACAATGAGCAGTTCTTC. Its protein is CASVGTGLYNEQFF.

The CDR3 DNA reads TGCGCCAGCAGCTCCCCCGGGACAGGCTTTAGCTACACCTTC. This codes for CASSSPGTGFSYTF. The V gene is TRBV5-1, the J gene TRBJ1-2; TRBD1 aligns across 8 bases. Germline V CDR1 and CDR2: SGHRS, YFSETQ. Trimming cost V 3 bases and J 9 bases; bases outside gene matches: 10. The CDR3 spans 14 residues.

V gene TRBV19 combines with J gene TRBJ1-1; weak D call: TRBD1 (6 bases). CDR3 length: 16 amino acids. CDR1 and CDR2 from the germline V gene are LNHDA and SQIVND (reference sequence). The V end lost 6 bases, the J end lost 5 bases, and 22 bases lay between the germline ends. The CDR3: CASSAGGGRMGTEAFF. The CDR3 coding sequence is TGTGCCAGTAGCGCCGGGGGGGGGCGAATGGGAACTGAAGCTTTCTTT.

The chain carries TRBV7-9 and TRBJ2-1; maybe TRBD1 (6 bases). This CDR3 is built from 16 residues. Between the trimmed V and J ends, which lost 0 bases and 6 bases, there was a span of 15 bases. From germline, CDR1 is SEHNR and CDR2 FQNEAQ (reference sequence). CDR3 residues: CASSLADSSRSNEQFF. In DNA, the CDR3 is TGTGCCAGCAGCTTAGCGGACAGTTCCCGATCCAATGAGCAGTTCTTC.

The V gene is TRBV11-3, the J gene TRBJ2-1, with 7 bases that match TRBD2. The V gene end was trimmed by 1 base and the J gene end by 3 bases; junction bases not matched to a gene: 3. The CDR3 has 15 amino acids. Germline lookup yields CDR1 SGHNT and CDR2 YENEEA. The chain's CDR3 is CASSLVTGGYNEQFF. The CDR3 DNA is TGTGCCAGCAGCTTAGTGACGGGGGGCTACAATGAGCAGTTCTTC.

The gene calls are TRBV4-1 and TRBJ1-3; TRBD1 might be the D (6 bases). CDR1 is MGHRA and CDR2 is YSYEKL in the germline V gene. V dropped 3 bases and J dropped 2 bases, with 8 bases sitting between them. The CDR3 covers 14 residues. The CDR3 region has the DNA TGCGCCAGCAGCCAGTGGACAGCTGGAAACACCATATATTTT. This translates into CASSQWTAGNTIYF.

The chain's CDR3 is CASSRNRGYDEQYF. For the CDR3, the DNA is TGTGCCAGCTCACGAAACAGGGGGTACGACGAGCAGTACTTC. This sequence joins TRBV18 and TRBJ2-7; the match to TRBD1 covers 8 bases. J lost 5 bases, V lost 4 bases, and 7 bases had no gene match. This CDR3 has 14 amino acids. Germline V gives CDR1 KGHSH, CDR2 LQKENI.

The rearrangement joins TRBV10-3 to TRBJ2-1; TRBD2 aligns across 11 bases. Germline assignment: CDR1 ENHRY and CDR2 SYGVKD. CDR3 length: 15 amino acids. The V gene end was trimmed by 4 bases and the J gene end by 9 bases; junction bases not matched to a gene: 8. The DNA for the CDR3 is TGTGCCATCAGTGGGTCTAGCGGGGGGCAAGTTGAGCAGTTCTTC. Translation gives CAISGSSGGQVEQFF.

The V and J genes are TRBV27 and TRBJ1-1; 7 nucleotides align to TRBD1. V lost 0 bases and J lost 4; bases outside the gene matches: 8. The CDR3 spans 16 residues. The V gene's germline CDR1 is MNHEY and CDR2 SMNVEV (reference sequence). CDR3 protein: CASSLSVDRAGTEAFF. In nucleotides, the CDR3 is TGTGCCAGCAGTTTATCTGTCGACAGGGCGGGCACTGAAGCTTTCTTT.

The chain carries TRBV29-1 and TRBJ2-3; a possible D gene is TRBD2 (6 bases). V was shortened by 3 bases and J by 8 bases, with 12 bases between the two germline ends. CDR1 and CDR2 from the germline V gene are SQVTM and ANQGSEA. CDR3 length: 12 residues. The CDR3 loop reads CSVEEGLGTQYF. The CDR3, as DNA: TGCAGCGTTGAGGAGGGGCTGGGTACGCAGTATTTT.

This clone was counted once. This chain uses TRBV5-1 with TRBJ2-3; 8 positions agree with TRBD1. This CDR3 is built from 14 residues. J was trimmed by 4 bases and V by 6 bases; bases with no gene match: 7. Germline lookup yields CDR1 SGHRS and CDR2 YFSETQ. The CDR3 nucleotides are TGCGCCAGCAACCGGGACAGGTCATCAGATACGCAGTATTTT. This translates into CASNRDRSSDTQYF. The whole variable domain, filled in from reference TRBV5-1 and TRBJ2-3, reads KAGVTQTPRYLIKTRGQQVTLSCSPISGHRSVSWYQQTPGQGLQFLFEYFSETQRNKGNFPGRFSGRQFSNSRSEMNVSTLELGDSALYLCASNRDRSSDTQYFGPGTRLTVL.

The genes are TRBV10-2 and TRBJ2-7; 8 bases agree with TRBD1. The J segment lost 0 bases and the V segment lost 6 bases, leaving 1 base of the junction unmatched. The CDR3 runs to 13 residues. The germline gives CDR1 WSHSY, CDR2 SAAADI. CDR3 loop: CASRDRDSYEQYF. For the CDR3, the DNA is TGCGCCAGCAGGGACAGGGACTCCTACGAGCAGTACTTC.

The chain combines TRBV5-4 with TRBJ1-1, with unresolved D. Trimming shortened V by 0 bases and J by 0 bases, and 9 bases separated the two germline ends. The CDR3 length is 15 residues. Per the germline V gene, CDR1 is SGHNT and CDR2 is YYREEE (reference sequence). This chain's CDR3 is CASSLGAAMNTEAFF. In nucleotides, the CDR3 is TGTGCCAGCAGCTTGGGGGCAGCTATGAACACTGAAGCTTTCTTT.

V usage is TRBV5-1 and J usage is TRBJ2-2, with D possibly TRBD1 on 6 matching bases. The CDR3 is 14 residues long. With 6 bases removed from V and 0 bases from J, the gap between germline ends came to 9 bases. Germline V gene sequence: CDR1 SGHRS, CDR2 YFSETQ. This CDR3 is CASKGGTNTGELFF. The CDR3 DNA reads TGCGCCAGCAAAGGGGGAACGAACACCGGGGAGCTGTTTTTT.